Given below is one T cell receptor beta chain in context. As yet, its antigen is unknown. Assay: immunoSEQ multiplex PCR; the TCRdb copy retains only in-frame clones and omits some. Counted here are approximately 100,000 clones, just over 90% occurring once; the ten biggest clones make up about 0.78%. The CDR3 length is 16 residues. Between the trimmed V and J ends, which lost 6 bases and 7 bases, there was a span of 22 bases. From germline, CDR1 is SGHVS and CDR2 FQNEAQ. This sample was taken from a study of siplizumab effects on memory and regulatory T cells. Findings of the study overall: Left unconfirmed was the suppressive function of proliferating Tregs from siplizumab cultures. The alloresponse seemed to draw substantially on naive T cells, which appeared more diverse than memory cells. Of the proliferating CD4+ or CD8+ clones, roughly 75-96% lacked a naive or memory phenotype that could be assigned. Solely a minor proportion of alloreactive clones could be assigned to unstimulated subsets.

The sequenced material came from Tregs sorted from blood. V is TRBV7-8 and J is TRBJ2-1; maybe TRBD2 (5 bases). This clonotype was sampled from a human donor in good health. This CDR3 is CASSPMALDSGNEQFF. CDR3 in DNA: TGTGCCAGCAGTCCGATGGCCCTGGATTCGGGGAATGAGCAGTTCTTC. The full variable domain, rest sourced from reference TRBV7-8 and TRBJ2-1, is GAGVSQSPRYKVAKRGQDVALRCDPISGHVSLFWYQQALGQGPEFLTYFQNEAQLDKSGLPSDRFFAERPEGSVSTLKIQRTQQEDSAVYLCASSPMALDSGNEQFFGPGTRLTVL.